This passage covers 16 T cell receptor beta chains from one sample sequenced in a study of a mutant IDH1 vaccine in newly diagnosed glioma. Sequencing used immunoSEQ multiplex PCR; TCRdb keeps in-frame clones, though not all of them. The sample yields approximately 54,000 clones, 80% to 90% seen once. The time point denotes: baseline, week 1 (first vaccination visit). Treatment: pre-vaccination baseline after standard-of-care therapy. The sample was PBMCs, taken from a glioma patient treated with radiotherapy, temozolomide or both. These receptor sequences come from a man aged 18 to 30 with glioma.

This rearrangement joins TRBV10-3 to TRBJ2-7; the D is unclear. V was clipped by 11 bases and J by 5 bases, with 16 bases between them. The CDR3 is 12 residues long. Looked up from germline, CDR1 is ENHRY and CDR2 is SYGVKD. CDR3 bases: TGTGCCTTAGCCACGAATCAGCACGAGCAGTACTTC. It codes for CALATNQHEQYF.

This clone was counted a few times. In DNA, the CDR3 is TGTGCCATCAGAGGGGGCCTTTATAACTATGGCTACACCTTC. This gives the protein CAIRGGLYNYGYTF. The rearrangement links TRBV10-3 to TRBJ1-2; TRBD1 matches at 7 bases. V lost 6 bases and J lost 1; bases outside the gene matches: 5. CDR1 ENHRY and CDR2 SYGVKD come from the germline V gene. This CDR3 region has 14 residues.

The chain is built from TRBV6-1 and TRBJ1-6; 7 positions agree with TRBD1. There are 14 residues in the CDR3. The J segment lost 9 bases and the V segment lost 7 bases, leaving 9 bases of the junction unmatched. Germline lookup yields CDR1 MNHNS and CDR2 SASEGT. The CDR3 region is CASNQGDRASPLHF. The CDR3 region has the DNA TGTGCCAGCAACCAGGGGGACCGTGCTTCACCCCTCCACTTT.

V gene TRBV2 combines with J gene TRBJ1-5; 9 bases map to TRBD1. CDR3 size: 15 residues. Per the germline V gene, CDR1 is SNHLY and CDR2 is FYNNEI. Trimming took 4 bases from V and 6 from J; bases not matched to a gene: 7. The CDR3 DNA is TGTGCCAGCAGTGCGACAGGACAGGGGATTCAGCCCCAGCATTTT. Residues: CASSATGQGIQPQHF.

This clone has a single count. CDR3: CASSDLDWGDQPQHF. Here the CDR3 DNA reads TGTGCCAGCAGTGATCTCGATTGGGGGGACCAGCCCCAGCATTTT. The chain is built from TRBV6-1 and TRBJ1-5; possible D gene TRBD1, 5 bases. V lost 3 bases, J lost 7 bases, and 16 bases lay in between. CDR3 length equals 15 residues. Germline lookup yields CDR1 MNHNS and CDR2 SASEGT.

The chain links TRBV5-1 to TRBJ1-4, with no clear D. This CDR3 region has 16 residues. Trimming left V 0 bases short and J 8 bases short, with 17 bases between. CDR1 and CDR2 from the germline V gene are SGHRS and YFSETQ. DNA for the CDR3: TGCGCCAGCAGCTTGGCCCCCGCCAGGTCGGGGGAAAAACTGTTTTTT. It yields the protein CASSLAPARSGEKLFF.

This chain links TRBV27 with TRBJ2-7, with D maybe TRBD1 (5 bases). Between the trimmed V and J ends, which lost 5 bases and 2 bases, there was a span of 16 bases. Germline V gives CDR1 MNHEY, CDR2 SMNVEV (reference sequence). The CDR3 is 15 amino acids. The CDR3 spells CASSIGAGLAYEQYF. The CDR3 DNA sequence: TGTGCCAGCAGTATTGGGGCTGGATTGGCCTACGAGCAGTACTTC.

This clone was observed a few times. This chain links TRBV19 with TRBJ1-1; D is ambiguous. Germline V gene data show CDR1 as LNHDA and CDR2 as SQIVND (reference sequence). The CDR3 runs to 13 residues. The V end lost 6 bases, the J end lost 3 bases, and 11 bases lay between the germline ends. CDR3 residues: CASSWQEDTEAFF. CDR3 DNA sequence: TGTGCCAGTAGCTGGCAAGAGGACACTGAAGCTTTCTTT.

This chain joins TRBV30 and TRBJ1-1; D perhaps matches TRBD1 (6 bases). The ends were cut back, 3 bases at V and 0 bases at J, with 17 bases in the middle. Germline CDR1 GTSNPN, CDR2 SVGIG (reference sequence). CDR3 size: 16 residues. The CDR3 DNA reads as TGTGCCTGGAGGGGTGGGGGAAGGGGGATGAACACTGAAGCTTTCTTT. It yields the protein CAWRGGGRGMNTEAFF.

The chain links TRBV7-2 to TRBJ1-2; D unresolved. CDR1 and CDR2 (germline): SGHTA, FQGNSA. CDR3 size: 14 residues. Trimming shortened V by 1 base and J by 1 base, and 7 bases separated the two germline ends. Here the CDR3 DNA reads TGTGCCAGCAGCTTAGGGCAGAGTAACTATGGCTACACCTTC. It encodes CASSLGQSNYGYTF.

This clone was found once. The V call is TRBV9, the J call TRBJ1-2; D remains ambiguous. Germline values: CDR1 SGDLS, CDR2 YYNGEE. V lost 0 bases and J lost 8, with 8 bases in between. The CDR3 sequence is 12 residues long. This CDR3 is CASSVGNWGYTF. CDR3 sequence (DNA): TGTGCCAGCAGCGTAGGGAATTGGGGCTACACCTTC. The complete variable domain, with remaining parts taken from reference TRBV9 and TRBJ1-2, reads DSGVTQTPKHLITATGQRVTLRCSPRSGDLSVYWYQQSLDQGLQFLIQYYNGEERAKGNILERFSAQQFPDLHSELNLSSLELGDSALYFCASSVGNWGYTFGSGTRLTVV.

The rearrangement joins TRBV30 to TRBJ2-3, with unresolved D. CDR1 is GTSNPN, CDR2 SVGIG, per germline (reference sequence). Trimming cost V 8 bases and J 2 bases, with 5 bases left between them. The CDR3 totals 10 residues. The CDR3 spells CATATDTQYF. The CDR3 DNA sequence: TGTGCCACAGCCACAGATACGCAGTATTTT.

This clone was counted between two and nine times. CDR3 nucleotide sequence: TGTGCCAGCAGGGGATTGGGGGGCCCTGAAGCTTTCTTT. The encoded protein is CASRGLGGPEAFF. The J gene is TRBJ1-1, the V gene TRBV2; the D gene is possibly TRBD1 (6 bases). Germline V lookup: CDR1 SNHLY, CDR2 FYNNEI. V lost 6 bases and J lost 6, with 14 bases in between. The CDR3 runs to 13 residues.

This chain uses TRBV28 with TRBJ1-4; TRBD1 aligns across 7 bases. From germline, CDR1 is MDHEN and CDR2 SYDVKM. The CDR3 runs to 15 residues. V gave up 6 bases and J gave up 10 bases; unmatched junction bases: 14. For the CDR3, the DNA is TGTGCCAGCAGGCCCCGTGACAGGGCCCGTGTAAAACTGTTTTTT. This translates into CASRPRDRARVKLFF.

The chain joins TRBV7-2 to TRBJ1-1; a weak D match, TRBD1 (5 bases). There are 16 residues in the CDR3. The germline V gene has CDR1 SGHTA and CDR2 FQGNSA. V lost 5 bases, J lost 4 bases, and 20 bases lay in between. CDR3 sequence: CASSRDSRASSTEAFF. The DNA for the CDR3 is TGTGCCAGCAGCCGTGACAGCCGTGCCTCGAGCACTGAAGCTTTCTTT.

The genes are TRBV10-3 and TRBJ2-2, with D perhaps matching TRBD1 (5 bases). Per germline, CDR1 ENHRY and CDR2 SYGVKD. Trimming stripped 2 bases from V and 4 bases from J, with 11 bases between. The CDR3 has 15 residues. In DNA, the CDR3 is TGTGCCATCAGTGAGCAGGGTGGTAGCACCGGGGAGCTGTTTTTT. Amino acid sequence: CAISEQGGSTGELFF.